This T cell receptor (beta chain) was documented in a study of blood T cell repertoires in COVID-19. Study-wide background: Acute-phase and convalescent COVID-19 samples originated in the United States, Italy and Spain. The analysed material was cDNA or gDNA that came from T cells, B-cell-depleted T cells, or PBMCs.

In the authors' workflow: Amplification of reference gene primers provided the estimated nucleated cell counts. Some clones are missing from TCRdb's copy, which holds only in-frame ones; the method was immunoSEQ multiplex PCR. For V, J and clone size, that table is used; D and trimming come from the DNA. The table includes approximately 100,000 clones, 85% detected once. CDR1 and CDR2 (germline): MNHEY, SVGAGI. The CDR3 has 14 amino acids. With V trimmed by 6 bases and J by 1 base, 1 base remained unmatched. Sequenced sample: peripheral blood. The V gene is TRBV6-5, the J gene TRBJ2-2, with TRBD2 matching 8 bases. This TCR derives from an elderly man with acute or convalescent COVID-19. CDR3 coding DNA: TGTGCCAGCAGCCGGGAGGGGAACACCGGGGAGCTGTTTTTT. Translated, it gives CASSREGNTGELFF.